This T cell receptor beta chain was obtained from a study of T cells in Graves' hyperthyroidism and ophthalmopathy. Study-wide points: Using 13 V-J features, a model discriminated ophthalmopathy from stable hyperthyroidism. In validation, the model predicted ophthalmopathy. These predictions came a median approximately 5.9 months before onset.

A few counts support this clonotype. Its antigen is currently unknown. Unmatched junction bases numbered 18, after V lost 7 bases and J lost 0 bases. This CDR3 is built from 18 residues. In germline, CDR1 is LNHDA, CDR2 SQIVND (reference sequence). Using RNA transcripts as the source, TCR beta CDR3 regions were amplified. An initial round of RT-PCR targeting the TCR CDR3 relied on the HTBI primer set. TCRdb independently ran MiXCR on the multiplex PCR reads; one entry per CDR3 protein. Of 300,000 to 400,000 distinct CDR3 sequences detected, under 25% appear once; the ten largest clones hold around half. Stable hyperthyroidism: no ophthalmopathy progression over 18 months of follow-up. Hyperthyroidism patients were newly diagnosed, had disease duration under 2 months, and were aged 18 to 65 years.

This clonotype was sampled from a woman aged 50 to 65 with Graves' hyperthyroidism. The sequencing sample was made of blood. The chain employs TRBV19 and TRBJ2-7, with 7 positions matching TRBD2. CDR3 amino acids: CASTTPLGWGRVSYEQYF. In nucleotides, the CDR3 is TGTGCCAGTACCACGCCCCTAGGATGGGGGAGGGTCTCCTACGAGCAGTACTTC.